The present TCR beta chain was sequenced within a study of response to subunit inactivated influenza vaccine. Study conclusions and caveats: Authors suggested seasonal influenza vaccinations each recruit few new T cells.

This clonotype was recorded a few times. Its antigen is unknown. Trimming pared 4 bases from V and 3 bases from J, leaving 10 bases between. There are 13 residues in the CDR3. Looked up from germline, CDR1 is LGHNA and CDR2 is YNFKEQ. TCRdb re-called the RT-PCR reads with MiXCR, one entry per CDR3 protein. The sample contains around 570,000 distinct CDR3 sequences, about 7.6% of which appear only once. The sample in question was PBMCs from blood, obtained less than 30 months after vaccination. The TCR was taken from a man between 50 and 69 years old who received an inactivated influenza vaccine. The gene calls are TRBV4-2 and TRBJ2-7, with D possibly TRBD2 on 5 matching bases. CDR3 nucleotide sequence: TGTGCCAGCAGCCTATCACTAGACTACGAGCAGTACTTC. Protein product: CASSLSLDYEQYF.